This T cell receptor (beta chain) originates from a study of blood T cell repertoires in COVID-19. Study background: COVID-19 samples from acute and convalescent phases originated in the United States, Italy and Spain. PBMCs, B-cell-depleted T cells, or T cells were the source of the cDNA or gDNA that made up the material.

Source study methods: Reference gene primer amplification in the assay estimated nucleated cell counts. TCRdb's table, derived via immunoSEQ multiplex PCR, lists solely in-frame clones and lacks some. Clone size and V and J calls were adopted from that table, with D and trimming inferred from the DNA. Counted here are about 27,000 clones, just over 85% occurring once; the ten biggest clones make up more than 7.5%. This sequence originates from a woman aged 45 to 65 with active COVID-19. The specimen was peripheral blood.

This CDR3 reads CASSLGTGSEAFF. As DNA, the CDR3 is TGCGCCAGCAGCTTGGGTACAGGGAGTGAAGCTTTCTTT. This sequence joins TRBV5-1 and TRBJ1-1; perhaps TRBD1 as D (6 bases). The CDR3 extends over 13 amino acids. The germline CDR1 and CDR2 sequences are SGHRS and YFSETQ. V was shortened by 0 bases and J by 7 bases, with 10 bases between the two germline ends.